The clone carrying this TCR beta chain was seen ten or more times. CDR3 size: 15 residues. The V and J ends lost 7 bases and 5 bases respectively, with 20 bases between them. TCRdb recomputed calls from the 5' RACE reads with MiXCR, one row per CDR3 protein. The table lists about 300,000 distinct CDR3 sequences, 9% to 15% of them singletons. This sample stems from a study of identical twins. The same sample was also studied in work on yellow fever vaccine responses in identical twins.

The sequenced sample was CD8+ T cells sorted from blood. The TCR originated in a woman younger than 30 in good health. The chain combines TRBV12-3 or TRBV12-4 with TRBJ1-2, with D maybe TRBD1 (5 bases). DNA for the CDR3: TGTGCCAGCACACTCGATGGGGGTGGTTGGTATGGCTACACCTTC. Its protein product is CASTLDGGGWYGYTF.